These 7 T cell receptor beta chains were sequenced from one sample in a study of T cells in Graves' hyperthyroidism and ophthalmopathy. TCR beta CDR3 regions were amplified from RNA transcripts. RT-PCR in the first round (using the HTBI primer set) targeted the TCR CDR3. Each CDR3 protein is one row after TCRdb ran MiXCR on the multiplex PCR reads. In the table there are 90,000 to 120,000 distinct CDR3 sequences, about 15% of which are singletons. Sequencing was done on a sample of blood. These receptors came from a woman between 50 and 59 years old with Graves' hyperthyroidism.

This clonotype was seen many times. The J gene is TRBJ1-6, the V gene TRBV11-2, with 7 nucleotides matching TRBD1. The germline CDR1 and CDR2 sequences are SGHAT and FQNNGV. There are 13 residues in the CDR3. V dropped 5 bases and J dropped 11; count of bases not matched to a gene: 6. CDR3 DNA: TGTGCCAGCAGCCCGACAGGGACTCCACCCCTCCACTTT. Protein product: CASSPTGTPPLHF. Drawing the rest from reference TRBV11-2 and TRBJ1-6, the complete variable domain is EAGVAQSPRYKIIEKRQSVAFWCNPISGHATLYWYQQILGQGPKLLIQFQNNGVVDDSQLPKDRFSAERLKGVDSTLKIQPAKLEDSAVYLCASSPTGTPPLHFGNGTRLTVT.

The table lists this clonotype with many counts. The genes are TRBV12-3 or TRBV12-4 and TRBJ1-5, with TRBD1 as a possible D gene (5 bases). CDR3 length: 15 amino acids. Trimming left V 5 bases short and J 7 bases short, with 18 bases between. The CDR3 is CASSPLGGVMQPQHF. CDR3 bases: TGTGCCAGCAGTCCACTGGGGGGGGTAATGCAGCCCCAGCATTTT.

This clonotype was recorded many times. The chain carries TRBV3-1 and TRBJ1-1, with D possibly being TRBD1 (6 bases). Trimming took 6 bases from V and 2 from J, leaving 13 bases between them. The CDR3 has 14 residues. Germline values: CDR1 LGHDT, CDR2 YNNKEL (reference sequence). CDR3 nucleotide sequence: TGTGCCAGCAGTCCAAACAGGGCTAACACTGAAGCTTTCTTT. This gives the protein CASSPNRANTEAFF.

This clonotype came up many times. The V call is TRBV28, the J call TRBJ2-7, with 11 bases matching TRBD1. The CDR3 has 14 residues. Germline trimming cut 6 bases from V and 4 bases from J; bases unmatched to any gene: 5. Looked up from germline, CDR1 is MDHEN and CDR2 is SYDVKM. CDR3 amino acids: CASRDGTGGYEQYF. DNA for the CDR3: TGTGCCAGCAGAGACGGGACAGGGGGTTACGAGCAGTACTTC.

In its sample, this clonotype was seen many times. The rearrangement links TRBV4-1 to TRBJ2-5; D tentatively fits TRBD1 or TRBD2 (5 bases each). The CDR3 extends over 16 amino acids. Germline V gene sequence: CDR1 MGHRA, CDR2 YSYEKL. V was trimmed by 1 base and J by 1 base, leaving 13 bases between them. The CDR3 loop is CASSQVVPGTQETQYF. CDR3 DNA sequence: TGCGCCAGCAGCCAAGTGGTCCCCGGGACCCAAGAGACCCAGTACTTC.

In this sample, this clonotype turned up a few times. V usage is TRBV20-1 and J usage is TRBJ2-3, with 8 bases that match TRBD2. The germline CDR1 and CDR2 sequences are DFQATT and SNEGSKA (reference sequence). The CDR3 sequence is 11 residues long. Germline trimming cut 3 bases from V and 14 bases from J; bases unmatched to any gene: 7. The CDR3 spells CSASASGSRYF. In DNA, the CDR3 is TGCAGTGCTAGCGCCAGCGGGAGTAGGTATTTT.

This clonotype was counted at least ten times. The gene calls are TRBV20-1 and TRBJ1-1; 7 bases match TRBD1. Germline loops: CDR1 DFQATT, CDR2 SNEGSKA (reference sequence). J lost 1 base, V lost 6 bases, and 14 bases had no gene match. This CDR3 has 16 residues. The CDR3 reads CSAGTAGQIRNTEAFF. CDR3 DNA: TGCAGTGCCGGCACAGCGGGACAGATTAGGAACACTGAAGCTTTCTTT.